This record looks at one T cell receptor (beta chain) sequence and its context. Its target antigen remains unknown. A read error may be the cause here, since a much bigger clone is one base away. This sample stems from a study of lung T cells in sarcoidosis with Löfgren's syndrome (dated by TCRdb to about 2017). For the study in its entirety: Sarcoidosis was characterized as a granulomatous disease that mainly affects the lungs and features an accumulation of CD4+ T cells in bronchoalveolar lavage fluid. The repertoire analyses concentrated on Lofgren's syndrome patients.

TCR repertoires were profiled from CD4+ T cells obtained by bronchoalveolar lavage. Study-wide conclusions, independent of this receptor: When alphabeta pairing was analyzed, TRAV12-1 tended to pair preferentially with TRBV2, and the resulting paired TCRs displayed CDR3 homology. Recognition of a sarcoidosis-associated antigen was only suggested, and the antigen itself remained putative and was not identified. TRAV12-1 and TRBV2 CDR3 motifs were reported to be shared among multiple Löfgren's syndrome patients, suggesting public CD4+ TCR repertoires. TRAV12-1 and TRBV2 were reported as the most expanded V gene segments in Löfgren's syndrome patients compared with control subjects.

Sequenced on an Illumina MiSeq. TCRdb redid the processing of the public reads, applying fastp at Q25 and MiXCR, and retained in-frame beta chains. Rows are unified per CDR3 protein, each entry keeping the most common DNA and genes. This sample has approximately 20,000 distinct CDR3 sequences in its table, and 20% to 25% of those were observed once. Of the sample, approximately 0.76% is held by the ten largest clones. The germline V gene encodes CDR1 MGHRA and CDR2 YSYEKL. V and J lose 4 bases and 2 bases, and a span of 11 bases separates them. Measured from the cysteine to the phenylalanine, the CDR3 is 14 residues long. The sequence is cut down to CDR3 DNA, 42 bases in frame from base 1.

The chain uses TRBV4-1 and TRBJ1-1; the D gene is not confidently resolved. Sample: CD4+ T cells from bronchoalveolar lavage. This TCR was sampled from a human donor with sarcoidosis (Löfgren's syndrome or another form), or a control subject (not recorded which). The CDR3 sequence is CASSLHHINTEAFF. The DNA is as follows: TGCGCCAGCAGCCTCCATCATATTAACACTGAAGCTTTCTTT.